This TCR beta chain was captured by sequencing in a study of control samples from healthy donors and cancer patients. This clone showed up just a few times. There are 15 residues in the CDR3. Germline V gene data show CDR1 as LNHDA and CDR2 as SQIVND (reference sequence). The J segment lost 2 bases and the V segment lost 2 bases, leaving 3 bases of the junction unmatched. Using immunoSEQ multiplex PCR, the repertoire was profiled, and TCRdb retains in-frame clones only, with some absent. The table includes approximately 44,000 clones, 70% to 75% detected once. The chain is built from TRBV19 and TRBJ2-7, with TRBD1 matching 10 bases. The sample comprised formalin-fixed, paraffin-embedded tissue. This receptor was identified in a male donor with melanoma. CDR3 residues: CASSIPGQGPYEQYF. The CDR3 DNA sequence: TGTGCCAGTAGTATACCGGGACAGGGGCCCTACGAGCAGTACTTC.